Listed below are T cell receptor beta chains from one sample, sequenced in a study of identical twins. TCRdb reanalysed the 5' RACE reads using MiXCR and keeps one entry per CDR3 protein. The table includes about 900,000 distinct CDR3 sequences, 10% to 15% detected once. The same data also went into a second study, on yellow fever vaccine responses in identical twins.

The sequenced sample was PBMCs. The source of these receptors is a woman under 30 in good health. Both conserved end residues are part of each CDR3. The order of the fields is V gene, J gene, clone size, D gene, CDR3 DNA, CDR3 protein. The D gene is left open where the match is weak. Rows give clone size only sometimes, using once, few, many, or a class for an expanded clone.

v_gene: TRBV19
j_gene: TRBJ2-1
abundance: -
d_gene: TRBD1
CDR3nt: TGTGCCAGTAGTTATCCGGGACAGGGGAATGAGCAGTTCTTC
CDR3aa: CASSYPGQGNEQFF

v_gene: TRBV25-1
j_gene: TRBJ1-1
abundance: many
d_gene: TRBD1
CDR3nt: TGTGCCAGCAGTTCGACGACAGGGGGTACTGAAGCTTTCTTT
CDR3aa: CASSSTTGGTEAFF

v_gene: TRBV27
j_gene: TRBJ2-2
abundance: few
d_gene: -
CDR3nt: TGTGCCAGCAGTTTACCTAGCTTGATCACCGGGGAGCTGTTTTTT
CDR3aa: CASSLPSLITGELFF

v_gene: TRBV24-1
j_gene: TRBJ2-1
abundance: -
d_gene: TRBD1
CDR3nt: TGTGCCACCAGCCCTCCGGGACAGGGGTCCGGTGAGCAGTTCTTC
CDR3aa: CATSPPGQGSGEQFF

v_gene: TRBV9
j_gene: TRBJ2-1
abundance: few
d_gene: -
CDR3nt: TGTGCCAGCAGCGTAGCTGGGGGCGGAAGAAGCTCCTACAATGAGCAGTTCTTC
CDR3aa: CASSVAGGGRSSYNEQFF

v_gene: TRBV4-1
j_gene: TRBJ1-2
abundance: -
d_gene: TRBD1
CDR3nt: TGCGCCAGCAGCCAAGACTTAACAGGGGGTAACTATGGCTACACCTTC
CDR3aa: CASSQDLTGGNYGYTF

v_gene: TRBV12-3/TRBV12-4
j_gene: TRBJ2-2
abundance: -
d_gene: TRBD2
CDR3nt: TGTGCCAGCAGTTCGGGGCGGGAGGGCCCCAACACCGGGGAGCTGTTTTTT
CDR3aa: CASSSGREGPNTGELFF

v_gene: TRBV12-3/TRBV12-4
j_gene: TRBJ2-7
abundance: many
d_gene: TRBD1
CDR3nt: TGTGCCAGCAGTTTGGACAGGCACACCTACGAGCAGTACTTC
CDR3aa: CASSLDRHTYEQYF

v_gene: TRBV3-1
j_gene: TRBJ2-3
abundance: many
d_gene: TRBD2
CDR3nt: TGTGCCAGCAGCCAATTGACTAGCTCCGTTGCAGATACGCAGTATTTT
CDR3aa: CASSQLTSSVADTQYF

v_gene: TRBV29-1
j_gene: TRBJ2-3
abundance: few
d_gene: -
CDR3nt: TGCAGCGTTGACGATGGAACAGATACGCAGTATTTT
CDR3aa: CSVDDGTDTQYF

v_gene: TRBV4-1
j_gene: TRBJ2-1
abundance: many
d_gene: TRBD2
CDR3nt: TGCGCCAGCAGCAAGGGACTAGCGGGGGGGAGCTCCTACAATGAGCAGTTCTTC
CDR3aa: CASSKGLAGGSSYNEQFF

v_gene: TRBV12-3/TRBV12-4
j_gene: TRBJ2-7
abundance: -
d_gene: TRBD2
CDR3nt: TGTGCCAGCAGTTACGGGACTAGTGTCTACGAGCAGTACTTC
CDR3aa: CASSYGTSVYEQYF

v_gene: TRBV3-1
j_gene: TRBJ2-3
abundance: -
d_gene: TRBD2
CDR3nt: TGTGCCAGCAGCCAAGGTTATAGCGGGGCACGTGTAAATACGCAGTATTTT
CDR3aa: CASSQGYSGARVNTQYF

v_gene: TRBV28
j_gene: TRBJ2-7
abundance: -
d_gene: TRBD1
CDR3nt: TGTGCCAGCAGCCCCCACCGGGACAGGGGGTCAGATTCCTACGAGCAGTACTTC
CDR3aa: CASSPHRDRGSDSYEQYF

v_gene: TRBV12-3/TRBV12-4
j_gene: TRBJ1-4
abundance: many
d_gene: TRBD1
CDR3nt: TGTGCCAGCAGAAAGACAGGGGGGACTGAAAAACTGTTTTTT
CDR3aa: CASRKTGGTEKLFF

v_gene: TRBV11-1
j_gene: TRBJ1-2
abundance: few
d_gene: -
CDR3nt: TGTGCCAGCAGCTTAGCGTCGCCGGGAAGTGGCTACACCTTC
CDR3aa: CASSLASPGSGYTF

v_gene: TRBV20-1
j_gene: TRBJ2-5
abundance: few
d_gene: TRBD1
CDR3nt: TGCAGTGCTAGCACGGACAGGGGGCGATGGGGGACCCAGTACTTC
CDR3aa: CSASTDRGRWGTQYF

v_gene: TRBV28
j_gene: TRBJ2-1
abundance: many
d_gene: TRBD2
CDR3nt: TGTGCCAGCAGTGGACTAGCGGGGGCCTACAATGAGCAGTTCTTC
CDR3aa: CASSGLAGAYNEQFF

v_gene: TRBV27
j_gene: TRBJ1-1
abundance: -
d_gene: TRBD1
CDR3nt: TGTGCCAGCACCCAACAGGGGGCAGGGAACACTGAAGCTTTCTTT
CDR3aa: CASTQQGAGNTEAFF

v_gene: TRBV7-9
j_gene: TRBJ2-3
abundance: few
d_gene: -
CDR3nt: TGTGCCAGCAGCAGCTTAGCCTTCGGGACCATAACAGATACGCAGTATTTT
CDR3aa: CASSSLAFGTITDTQYF